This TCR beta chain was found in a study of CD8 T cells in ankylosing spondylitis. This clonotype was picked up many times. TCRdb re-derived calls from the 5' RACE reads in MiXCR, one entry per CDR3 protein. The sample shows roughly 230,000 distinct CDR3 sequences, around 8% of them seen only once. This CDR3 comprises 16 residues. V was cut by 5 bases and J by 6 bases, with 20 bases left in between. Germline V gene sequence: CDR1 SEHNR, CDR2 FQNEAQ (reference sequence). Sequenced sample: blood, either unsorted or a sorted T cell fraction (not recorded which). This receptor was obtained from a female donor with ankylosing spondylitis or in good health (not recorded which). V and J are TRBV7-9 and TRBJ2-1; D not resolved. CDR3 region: CASSGASAKSRNEQFF. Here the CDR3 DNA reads TGTGCCAGCAGCGGCGCGAGTGCGAAAAGTCGCAATGAGCAGTTCTTC.